Shown below are 29 T cell receptor beta chains from a single sample sequenced in a study of T cell responses to AZD1222 COVID-19 vaccine. Profiled with immunoSEQ multiplex PCR; TCRdb holds only in-frame clones, not every one. The sample has 80,000 to 90,000 clones; over 85% are singletons. The sample was peripheral blood, taken on day 0 of AZD1222 vaccination. The receptor source for this set is an adult in good health.

This clone was picked up one time. V is TRBV7-6 and J is TRBJ2-3, with 12 bases lining up with TRBD2. CDR1 is SGHVS and CDR2 is FNYEAQ in the germline V gene. V trimming: 5 bases; J trimming: 0 bases; junction bases outside the gene matches: 9. This CDR3 comprises 18 residues. DNA of the CDR3: TGTGCCAGCAGCCATACTAGCGGGGGGATTTCTAGCACAGATACGCAGTATTTT. It codes for CASSHTSGGISSTDTQYF.

The gene calls are TRBV6-4 and TRBJ2-6; 9 bases fit TRBD2. Germline CDR1 is MRHNA and CDR2 is SNTAGT. The CDR3 has 17 residues. The J segment lost 4 bases and the V segment lost 6 bases, leaving 10 bases of the junction unmatched. CDR3 coding DNA: TGTGCCAGCAGAGCATCGGGACTAGCTTCAGGGGCCAACGTCCTGACTTTC. As protein: CASRASGLASGANVLTF.

The J gene is TRBJ2-7, the V gene TRBV6-5; 13 nucleotides match TRBD2. The CDR3 is made up of 15 amino acids. Germline CDR1 reads MNHEY; CDR2 reads SVGAGI. J was trimmed by 2 bases and V by 6 bases; bases with no gene match: 4. Written as DNA, the CDR3 is TGTGCCAGCAGACGAGGGACTAGCGGGACCTACGAGCAGTACTTC. It translates to CASRRGTSGTYEQYF.

The rearrangement uses TRBV7-8 and TRBJ2-7; the D gene is possibly TRBD1 (6 bases). The V end was cut by 5 bases, the J end by 0 bases, with 11 bases between. The CDR3 has 14 residues. CDR1 and CDR2 from the germline V gene are SGHVS and FQNEAQ. The CDR3: CASSIDRNSYEQYF. CDR3 DNA: TGTGCCAGCAGCATAGACAGGAACTCCTACGAGCAGTACTTC.

The rearrangement joins TRBV28 to TRBJ1-3, with unresolved D. V shed 2 bases and J shed 0 bases, with 11 bases lying between them. CDR1 is MDHEN and CDR2 is SYDVKM in the germline V gene. The CDR3 covers 16 residues. The chain's CDR3 is CASSLHADSSGNTIYF. CDR3 sequence (DNA): TGTGCCAGCAGTTTACATGCGGATTCCTCTGGAAACACCATATATTTT.

This chain connects TRBV28 to TRBJ2-7; no reliable D call. The CDR3 covers 13 residues. Between the trimmed V and J ends, which lost 7 bases and 0 bases, there was a span of 10 bases. Germline V gene data show CDR1 as MDHEN and CDR2 as SYDVKM. The CDR3 loop is CASMRTASYEQYF. Written as DNA, the CDR3 is TGTGCCAGCATGCGGACGGCCTCCTACGAGCAGTACTTC.

This chain links TRBV7-9 with TRBJ1-1; no reliable D call. The germline V gene has CDR1 SEHNR and CDR2 FQNEAQ (reference sequence). V was trimmed by 6 bases and J by 5 bases, leaving 13 bases between them. CDR3 length: 13 amino acids. The CDR3 is CASRDGGVTEAFF. The CDR3 DNA reads as TGTGCCAGCAGAGACGGAGGTGTGACTGAAGCTTTCTTT. Full variable domain (missing parts from reference TRBV7-9 and TRBJ1-1): DTGVSQNPRHKITKRGQNVTFRCDPISEHNRLYWYRQTLGQGPEFLTYFQNEAQLEKSRLLSDRFSAERPKGSFSTLEIQRTEQGDSAMYLCASRDGGVTEAFFGQGTRLTVV.

The J gene is TRBJ1-2, the V gene TRBV27; D gene uncertain. The germline V and J ends were trimmed by 6 bases and 4 bases, with 12 bases remaining between them. CDR1 and CDR2 from the germline V gene are MNHEY and SMNVEV (reference sequence). This CDR3 has 13 residues. The CDR3, as DNA: TGTGCCAGCAGGTCGGGAGGATTCTATGGCTACACCTTC. It codes for CASRSGGFYGYTF.

The rearrangement uses TRBV6-5 and TRBJ2-3; D ambiguous. In germline, CDR1 is MNHEY, CDR2 SVGAGI. The germline V and J ends were trimmed by 8 bases and 7 bases, with 19 bases remaining between them. This CDR3 has 14 residues. Written as DNA, the CDR3 is TGTGCCAGCTTAGGTAGGTCGGTGCACCATACGCAGTATTTT. Translation: CASLGRSVHHTQYF.

CDR3 residues: CASSEGRGQETQYF. CDR3 sequence (DNA): TGCGCCAGCAGTGAGGGGCGGGGACAAGAGACCCAGTACTTC. The chain has TRBV10-2 and TRBJ2-5; perhaps TRBD2 as D (6 bases). Per the germline V gene, CDR1 is WSHSY and CDR2 is SAAADI. This CDR3 has 14 residues. Trimming took 2 bases from V and 2 from J, leaving 9 bases between them.

J is TRBJ2-1 and V is TRBV11-1; D is ambiguous. Trimming cost V 2 bases and J 0 bases, with 8 bases left between them. Per the germline V gene, CDR1 is SGHAT and CDR2 is FQDESV (reference sequence). The CDR3 spans 15 residues. CDR3 coding DNA: TGTGCCAGCAGCTTAAGGGAAGGCTCCTACAATGAGCAGTTCTTC. Translation gives CASSLREGSYNEQFF.

The chain is built from TRBV9 and TRBJ2-7; either TRBD1 or TRBD2 may fit D (5 bases each). There are 15 residues in the CDR3. Looked up from germline, CDR1 is SGDLS and CDR2 is YYNGEE. V was clipped by 2 bases and J by 2 bases, with 14 bases between them. The CDR3 nucleotides read TGTGCCAGCAGCGTTTTTAGTTCGGGGCCCTACGAGCAGTACTTC. Residues: CASSVFSSGPYEQYF.

This chain joins TRBV7-9 and TRBJ1-1; 7 positions match TRBD1. The CDR3 has 13 amino acids. Germline V CDR1 and CDR2: SEHNR, FQNEAQ (reference sequence). The CDR3 coding sequence is TGTGCTAGTAGAACAGGGGCGAACACTGAAGCTTTCTTT. This gives the protein CASRTGANTEAFF.

V gene TRBV5-1 combines with J gene TRBJ1-3; D unclear. Trimming pared 3 bases from V and 3 bases from J, leaving 10 bases between. The length of the CDR3 is 14 residues. Germline lookup yields CDR1 SGHRS and CDR2 YFSETQ. The CDR3 region has the DNA TGCGCCAGCAGCTCCTTCCCCGATGGAAACACCATATATTTT. Protein product: CASSSFPDGNTIYF.

The chain carries TRBV4-2 and TRBJ2-7; the match to TRBD2 covers 11 bases. This CDR3 region has 17 residues. Germline V gene lookup returns CDR1 LGHNA and CDR2 YNFKEQ. V lost 0 bases and J lost 6; bases outside the gene matches: 10. CDR3 loop: CASSQDSIAGGRTEQYF. The CDR3, as DNA: TGTGCCAGCAGCCAAGATTCCATAGCGGGAGGGCGTACCGAGCAGTACTTC.

The V and J genes are TRBV7-8 and TRBJ1-1, with D unclear. The CDR3 runs to 13 residues. Per the germline V gene, CDR1 is SGHVS and CDR2 is FQNEAQ. The V end lost 5 bases, the J end lost 3 bases, and 10 bases lay between the germline ends. The CDR3 is CASSRTRDTEAFF. The CDR3 DNA sequence: TGTGCCAGCAGCCGCACTAGGGACACTGAAGCTTTCTTT.

Turning to this clone: The identical CDR3 is also encoded by other nucleotide sequences in the sample. Here the CDR3 DNA reads TGTGCCAGCAGCTTACAGGACTCCTACGAGCAGTACTTC. Translation gives CASSLQDSYEQYF. This chain joins TRBV7-9 and TRBJ2-7; no firm D call. The germline V and J ends were trimmed by 2 bases and 0 bases, with 5 bases remaining between them. The germline CDR1 and CDR2 sequences are SEHNR and FQNEAQ (reference sequence). CDR3 length: 13 residues.

The chain is built from TRBV7-3 and TRBJ2-2; D ambiguous. The CDR3 is 14 residues long. CDR1 is SGHTA and CDR2 is FQGTGA in the germline V gene. Trimming stripped 0 bases from V and 5 bases from J, with 7 bases between. DNA of the CDR3: TGTGCCAGCAGCTTAACTGGTGGGACCGGGGAGCTGTTTTTT. It specifies CASSLTGGTGELFF.

The chain links TRBV28 to TRBJ1-2, with 9 bases lining up with TRBD1. This CDR3 comprises 13 residues. J lost 8 bases, V lost 6 bases, and 7 bases had no gene match. Germline CDR1 is MDHEN and CDR2 is SYDVKM. CDR3 coding DNA: TGTGCCAGCAGGCCCACAGGGGGCAGGGGCTACACCTTC. Protein sequence: CASRPTGGRGYTF.

This clone was counted a few times. The V and J genes are TRBV19 and TRBJ1-2; no reliable D call. This CDR3 region has 13 residues. The germline gives CDR1 LNHDA, CDR2 SQIVND (reference sequence). The ends were cut back, 5 bases at V and 4 bases at J, with 11 bases in the middle. The CDR3 DNA is TGTGCCAGTAGTTCTGCTCTAAGCTATGGCTACACCTTC. Translation gives CASSSALSYGYTF.

This CDR3 is CASSEPGGESRIRRSHHGYTF. In nucleotides, the CDR3 is TGTGCCAGCAGCGAACCAGGGGGCGAGTCCCGCATTCGACGATCTCACCATGGCTACACCTTC. This chain uses TRBV21-1 with TRBJ1-2; no DNA check was done on the table's D call, TRBD1. TRBV21-1 has pseudogene status. The CDR3 has 21 residues.

Only one count was recorded for this clone. The rearrangement joins TRBV5-4 to TRBJ1-5; 7 bases are shared with TRBD1. The germline V gene has CDR1 SGHNT and CDR2 YYREEE (reference sequence). V lost 4 bases and J lost 7; bases outside the gene matches: 5. The length of the CDR3 is 13 residues. The CDR3 reads CASSLEGAQPQHF. In DNA, the CDR3 is TGTGCCAGCAGCCTAGAGGGGGCACAGCCCCAGCATTTT.

This rearrangement joins TRBV6-5 to TRBJ2-3; a possible D gene is TRBD2 (6 bases). The CDR3 is 14 residues long. CDR1 and CDR2 from the germline V gene are MNHEY and SVGAGI. V was cut by 6 bases and J by 0 bases, with 10 bases left in between. The chain's CDR3 is CASRSSESTDTQYF. The CDR3 DNA reads TGTGCCAGCAGATCTAGCGAGAGCACAGATACGCAGTATTTT.

The chain is built from TRBV4-2 and TRBJ1-5; D ambiguous. This CDR3 comprises 15 residues. The germline V gene encodes CDR1 LGHNA and CDR2 YNFKEQ. The V end was cut by 0 bases, the J end by 0 bases, with 6 bases between. The CDR3 reads CASSQDRSSNQPQHF. CDR3 DNA: TGTGCCAGCAGCCAAGATAGGAGTAGCAATCAGCCCCAGCATTTT.

V usage is TRBV5-5 and J usage is TRBJ2-7, with 16 bases matching TRBD2. Trimming cost V 9 bases and J 4 bases; bases outside gene matches: 16. Germline loops: CDR1 SGHKS, CDR2 YYEKEE (reference sequence). This CDR3 is 18 amino acids long. CDR3 nucleotides: TGTGCCACCGCGACCGGGACTAGCGGGAGGGCCCAGGCTTACGAGCAGTACTTC. It codes for CATATGTSGRAQAYEQYF. Combining the CDR3 with reference TRBV5-5 and TRBJ2-7 gives the whole variable domain DAGVTQSPTHLIKTRGQQVTLRCSPISGHKSVSWYQQVLGQGPQFIFQYYEKEERGRGNFPDRFSARQFPNYSSELNVNALLLGDSALYLCATATGTSGRAQAYEQYFGPGTRLTVT.

This clone was detected once. The genes are TRBV7-9 and TRBJ2-1; D is unresolved. Germline CDR1 is SEHNR and CDR2 is FQNEAQ (reference sequence). V lost 3 bases and J 5 bases, leaving 5 bases between the germline ends. The CDR3 contains 12 residues. As DNA, the CDR3 is TGTGCCAGCAGCTTGAGGAACAATGAGCAGTTCTTC. This encodes CASSLRNNEQFF. The variable domain in full, with the rest retrieved from reference TRBV7-9 and TRBJ2-1, is DTGVSQNPRHKITKRGQNVTFRCDPISEHNRLYWYRQTLGQGPEFLTYFQNEAQLEKSRLLSDRFSAERPKGSFSTLEIQRTEQGDSAMYLCASSLRNNEQFFGPGTRLTVL.

This clone was found once. The rearrangement links TRBV12-3 or TRBV12-4 to TRBJ1-2, with a tentative D call TRBD1 (5 bases). Between the trimmed V and J ends, which lost 5 bases and 5 bases, there was a span of 12 bases. The CDR3 is 13 residues long. The CDR3 spells CASSRQSFYGYTF. For the CDR3, the DNA is TGTGCCAGCAGTCGACAGTCCTTTTATGGCTACACCTTC.

The rearrangement links TRBV27 to TRBJ1-2; 7 bases align to TRBD1. Germline V gene lookup returns CDR1 MNHEY and CDR2 SMNVEV (reference sequence). J was trimmed by 1 base and V by 3 bases; bases with no gene match: 5. The CDR3 runs to 15 residues. CDR3 loop: CASSFTGDRNYGYTF. The DNA for the CDR3 is TGTGCCAGCAGTTTTACAGGGGACCGTAACTATGGCTACACCTTC.

This clone has only one observation. This chain uses TRBV19 with TRBJ1-3; no clear D gene. This CDR3 is 13 amino acids long. CDR1 LNHDA and CDR2 SQIVND come from the germline V gene (reference sequence). Trimming cost V 3 bases and J 3 bases, with 6 bases left between them. This CDR3 is CASSILVGNTIYF. Written as DNA, the CDR3 is TGTGCCAGTAGTATTCTAGTTGGAAACACCATATATTTT.